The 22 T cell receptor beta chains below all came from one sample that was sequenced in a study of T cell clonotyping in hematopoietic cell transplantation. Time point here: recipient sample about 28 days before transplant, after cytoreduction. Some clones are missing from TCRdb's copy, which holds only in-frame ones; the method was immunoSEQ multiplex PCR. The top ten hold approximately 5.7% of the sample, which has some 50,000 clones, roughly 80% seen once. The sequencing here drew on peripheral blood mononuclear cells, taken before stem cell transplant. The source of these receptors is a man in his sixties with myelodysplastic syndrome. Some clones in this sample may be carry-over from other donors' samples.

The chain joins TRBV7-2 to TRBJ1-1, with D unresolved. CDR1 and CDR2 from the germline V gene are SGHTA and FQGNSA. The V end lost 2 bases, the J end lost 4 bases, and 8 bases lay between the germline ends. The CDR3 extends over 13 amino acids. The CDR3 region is CASSLRASTEAFF. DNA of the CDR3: TGTGCCAGCAGCTTACGGGCGAGCACTGAAGCTTTCTTT.

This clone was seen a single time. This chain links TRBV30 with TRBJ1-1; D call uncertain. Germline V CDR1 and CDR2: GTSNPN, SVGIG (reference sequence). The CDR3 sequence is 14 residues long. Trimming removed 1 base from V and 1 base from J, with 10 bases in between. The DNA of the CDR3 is TGTGCCTGGAGTGGACAAGGACCGAACACTGAAGCTTTCTTT. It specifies CAWSGQGPNTEAFF. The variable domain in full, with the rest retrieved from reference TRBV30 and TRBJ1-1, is SQTIHQWPATLVQPVGSPLSLECTVEGTSNPNLYWYRQAAGRGLQLLFYSVGIGQISSEVPQNLSASRPQDRQFILSSKKLLLSDSGFYLCAWSGQGPNTEAFFGQGTRLTVV.

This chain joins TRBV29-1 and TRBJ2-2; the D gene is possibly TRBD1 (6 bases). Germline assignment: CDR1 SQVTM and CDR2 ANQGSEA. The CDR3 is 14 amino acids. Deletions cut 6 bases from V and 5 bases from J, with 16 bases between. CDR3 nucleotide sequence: TGCAGCGTCCAACCTTACAGGGAGACCGGGGAGCTGTTTTTT. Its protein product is CSVQPYRETGELFF.

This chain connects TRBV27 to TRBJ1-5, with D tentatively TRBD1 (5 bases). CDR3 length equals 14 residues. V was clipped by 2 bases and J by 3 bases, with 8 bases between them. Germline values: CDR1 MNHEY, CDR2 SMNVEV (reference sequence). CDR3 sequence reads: CASSLQGSNQPQHF. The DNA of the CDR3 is TGTGCCAGCAGTTTACAGGGATCCAATCAGCCCCAGCATTTT.

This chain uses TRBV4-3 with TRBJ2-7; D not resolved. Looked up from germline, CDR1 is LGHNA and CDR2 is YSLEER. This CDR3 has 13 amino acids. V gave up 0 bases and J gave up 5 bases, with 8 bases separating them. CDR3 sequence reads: CASSQDMRNEQYF. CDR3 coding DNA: TGCGCCAGCAGCCAAGATATGAGGAACGAGCAGTACTTC.

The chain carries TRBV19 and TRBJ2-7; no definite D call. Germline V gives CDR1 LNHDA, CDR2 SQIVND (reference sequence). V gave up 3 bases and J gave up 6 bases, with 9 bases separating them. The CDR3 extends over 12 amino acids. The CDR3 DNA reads TGTGCCAGTAGTATGGTGGGAAGCGAGCAGTACTTC. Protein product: CASSMVGSEQYF.

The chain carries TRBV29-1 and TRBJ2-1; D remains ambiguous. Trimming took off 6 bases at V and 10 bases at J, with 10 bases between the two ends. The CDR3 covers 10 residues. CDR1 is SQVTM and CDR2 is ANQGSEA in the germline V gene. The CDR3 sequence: CSVLGGEQFF. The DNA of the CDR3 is TGCAGCGTCCTTGGTGGGGAGCAGTTCTTC.

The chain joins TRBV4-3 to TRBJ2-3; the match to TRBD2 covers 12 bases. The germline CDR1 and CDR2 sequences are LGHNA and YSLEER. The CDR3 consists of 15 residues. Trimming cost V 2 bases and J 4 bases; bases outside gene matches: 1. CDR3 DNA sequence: TGCGCCAGCAGCCAACTAGCGGGGGGGCCAGATACGCAGTATTTT. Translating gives CASSQLAGGPDTQYF.

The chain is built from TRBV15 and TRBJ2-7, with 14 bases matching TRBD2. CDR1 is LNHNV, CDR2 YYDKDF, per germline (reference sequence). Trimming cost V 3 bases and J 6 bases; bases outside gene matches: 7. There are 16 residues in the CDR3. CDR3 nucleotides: TGTGCCACCAGCAGGGGAGGACTAGCGGGGGGAACCGAGCAGTACTTC. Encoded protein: CATSRGGLAGGTEQYF. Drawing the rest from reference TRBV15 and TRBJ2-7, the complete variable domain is DAMVIQNPRYQVTQFGKPVTLSCSQTLNHNVMYWYQQKSSQAPKLLFHYYDKDFNNEADTPDNFQSRRPNTSFCFLDIRSPGLGDTAMYLCATSRGGLAGGTEQYFGPGTRLTVT.

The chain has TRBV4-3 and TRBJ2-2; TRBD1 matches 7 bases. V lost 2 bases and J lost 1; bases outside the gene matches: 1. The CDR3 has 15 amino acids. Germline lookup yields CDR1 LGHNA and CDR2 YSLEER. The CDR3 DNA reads TGCGCCAGCAGCCAACGGACAGGGAACACCGGGGAGCTGTTTTTT. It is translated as CASSQRTGNTGELFF.

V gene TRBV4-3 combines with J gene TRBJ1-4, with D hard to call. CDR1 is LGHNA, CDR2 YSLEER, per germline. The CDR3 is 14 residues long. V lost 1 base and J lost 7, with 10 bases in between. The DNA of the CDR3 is TGCGCCAGCAGCCAAGGAGTCACTTCTGAAAAACTGTTTTTT. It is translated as CASSQGVTSEKLFF.

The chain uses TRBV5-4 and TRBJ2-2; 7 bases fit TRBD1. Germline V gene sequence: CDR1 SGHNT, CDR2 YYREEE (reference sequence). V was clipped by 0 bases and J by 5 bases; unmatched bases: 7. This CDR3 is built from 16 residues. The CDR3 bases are TGTGCCAGCAGCTTGGATCGCCAGGGGGTAACCGGGGAGCTGTTTTTT. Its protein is CASSLDRQGVTGELFF.

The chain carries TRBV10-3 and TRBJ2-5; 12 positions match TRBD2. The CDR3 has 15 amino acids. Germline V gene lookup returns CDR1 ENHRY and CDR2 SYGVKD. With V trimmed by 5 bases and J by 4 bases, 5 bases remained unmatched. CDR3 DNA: TGTGCCATCAGTCGGACTAGCGGGGAAGGAGAGACCCAGTACTTC. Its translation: CAISRTSGEGETQYF.

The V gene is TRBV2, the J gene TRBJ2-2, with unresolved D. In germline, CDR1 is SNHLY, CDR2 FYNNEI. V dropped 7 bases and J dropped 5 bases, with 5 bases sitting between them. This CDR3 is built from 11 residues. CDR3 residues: CASIATGELFF. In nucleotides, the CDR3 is TGTGCCAGCATCGCGACCGGGGAGCTGTTTTTT.

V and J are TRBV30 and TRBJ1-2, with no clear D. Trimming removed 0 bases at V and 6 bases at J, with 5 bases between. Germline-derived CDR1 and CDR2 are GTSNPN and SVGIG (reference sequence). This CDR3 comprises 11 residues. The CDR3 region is CAWSVWNGYTF. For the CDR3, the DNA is TGTGCCTGGAGTGTATGGAATGGCTACACCTTC.

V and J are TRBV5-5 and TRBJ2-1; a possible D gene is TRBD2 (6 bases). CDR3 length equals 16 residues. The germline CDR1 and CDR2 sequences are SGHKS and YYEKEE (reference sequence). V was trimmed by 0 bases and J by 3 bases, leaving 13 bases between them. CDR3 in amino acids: CASSLGSGTGYNEQFF. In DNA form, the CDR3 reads TGTGCCAGCAGCTTGGGGTCCGGGACTGGCTACAATGAGCAGTTCTTC.

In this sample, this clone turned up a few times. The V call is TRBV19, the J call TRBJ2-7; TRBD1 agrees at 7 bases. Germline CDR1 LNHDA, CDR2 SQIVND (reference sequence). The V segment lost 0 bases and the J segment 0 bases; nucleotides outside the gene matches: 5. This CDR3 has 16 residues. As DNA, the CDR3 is TGTGCCAGTAGTATAGATCATGGGACAGCCTCCTACGAGCAGTACTTC. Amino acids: CASSIDHGTASYEQYF.

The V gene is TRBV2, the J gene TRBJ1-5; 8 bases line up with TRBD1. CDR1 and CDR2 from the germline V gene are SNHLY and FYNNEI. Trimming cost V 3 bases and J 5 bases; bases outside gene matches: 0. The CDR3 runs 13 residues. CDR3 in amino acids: CASSEDRDQPQHF. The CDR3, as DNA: TGTGCCAGCAGTGAGGACAGGGATCAGCCCCAGCATTTT.

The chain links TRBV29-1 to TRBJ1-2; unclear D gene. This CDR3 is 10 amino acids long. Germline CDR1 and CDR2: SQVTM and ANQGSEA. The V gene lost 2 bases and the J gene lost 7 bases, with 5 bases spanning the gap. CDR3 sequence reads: CSVENGGYTF. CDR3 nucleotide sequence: TGCAGCGTTGAAAATGGTGGCTACACCTTC. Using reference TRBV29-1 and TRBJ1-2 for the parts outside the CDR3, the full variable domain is SAVISQKPSRDICQRGTSLTIQCQVDSQVTMMFWYRQQPGQSLTLIATANQGSEATYESGFVIDKFPISRPNLTFSTLTVSNMSPEDSSIYLCSVENGGYTFGSGTRLTVV.

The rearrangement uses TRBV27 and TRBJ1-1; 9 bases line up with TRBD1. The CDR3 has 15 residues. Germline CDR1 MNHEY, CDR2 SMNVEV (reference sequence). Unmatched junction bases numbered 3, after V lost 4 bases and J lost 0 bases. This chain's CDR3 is CASSWTGAMNTEAFF. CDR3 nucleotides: TGTGCCAGCAGTTGGACAGGGGCAATGAACACTGAAGCTTTCTTT.

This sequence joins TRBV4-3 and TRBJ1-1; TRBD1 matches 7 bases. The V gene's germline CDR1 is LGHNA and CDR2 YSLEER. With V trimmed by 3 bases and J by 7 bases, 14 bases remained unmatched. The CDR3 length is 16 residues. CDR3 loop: CASSHGAPGQPIEAFF. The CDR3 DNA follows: TGCGCCAGCAGCCACGGCGCTCCGGGACAGCCAATTGAAGCTTTCTTT.

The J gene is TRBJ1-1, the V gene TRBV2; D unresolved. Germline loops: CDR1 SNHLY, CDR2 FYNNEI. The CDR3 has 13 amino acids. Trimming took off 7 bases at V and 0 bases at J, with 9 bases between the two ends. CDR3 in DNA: TGTGCCAGCACGGAGGCCTTGAACACTGAAGCTTTCTTT. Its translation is CASTEALNTEAFF.